These 13 T cell receptor beta chains came from one sample sequenced in a study of T cells in Graves' hyperthyroidism and ophthalmopathy. The source material, RNA transcripts, was used to amplify TCR beta CDR3 regions. TCR CDR3 regions were first amplified by RT-PCR with HTBI primers. MiXCR was run by TCRdb on the multiplex PCR reads, yielding one entry per CDR3 protein. In the table there are around 300,000 distinct CDR3 sequences, 10% to 15% of which are singletons. Material: blood. The source of these receptors is a woman in her twenties or thirties with Graves' hyperthyroidism that later progressed to Graves' ophthalmopathy.

This clonotype was counted between two and nine times. V usage is TRBV19 and J usage is TRBJ1-5; D gene unclear. Germline V gene sequence: CDR1 LNHDA, CDR2 SQIVND (reference sequence). V lost 3 bases, J lost 4 bases, and 7 bases lay in between. The CDR3 consists of 13 residues. For the CDR3, the DNA is TGTGCCAGTAGTATTGGGGATAATCAGCCCCAGCATTTT. Its protein is CASSIGDNQPQHF. Variable domain in full (rest from reference TRBV19 and TRBJ1-5): DGGITQSPKYLFRKEGQNVTLSCEQNLNHDAMYWYRQDPGQGLRLIYYSQIVNDFQKGDIAEGYSVSREKKESFPLTVTSAQKNPTAFYLCASSIGDNQPQHFGDGTRLSIL.

The V and J genes are TRBV10-1 and TRBJ1-5, with a possible D match to TRBD1 (6 bases). The CDR3 covers 15 residues. The germline gives CDR1 WNHNN, CDR2 SYGVQD (reference sequence). V dropped 6 bases and J dropped 4 bases, with 16 bases sitting between them. The CDR3 loop reads CASRGETTGNQPQHF. CDR3 nucleotide sequence: TGCGCCAGCAGAGGCGAAACTACAGGGAATCAGCCCCAGCATTTT.

This clonotype showed up many times. This sequence joins TRBV12-3 or TRBV12-4 and TRBJ2-7; D gene unclear. This CDR3 has 14 amino acids. The V end lost 1 base, the J end lost 0 bases, and 7 bases lay between the germline ends. CDR3 region: CASSLGTVSYEQYF. DNA of the CDR3: TGTGCCAGCAGTTTAGGGACGGTCTCCTACGAGCAGTACTTC.

In its sample, this clonotype was seen many times. This chain uses TRBV7-8 with TRBJ1-2; D remains ambiguous. Germline values: CDR1 SGHVS, CDR2 FQNEAQ. Trimming took 3 bases from V and 7 from J, leaving 12 bases between them. The CDR3 has 13 amino acids. Written as DNA, the CDR3 is TGTGCCAGCAGCTTTTACGGGGTTGTTGGCTACACCTTC. It specifies CASSFYGVVGYTF.

Ten or more counts support this clonotype. The CDR3 spells CASSFTLSPDTQYF. The DNA for the CDR3 is TGTGCCAGCAGCTTTACACTGTCCCCAGATACGCAGTATTTT. The chain has TRBV7-9 and TRBJ2-3; D gene uncertain. Germline V gene lookup returns CDR1 SEHNR and CDR2 FQNEAQ (reference sequence). Deletions cut 3 bases from V and 4 bases from J, with 11 bases between. The CDR3 covers 14 residues. The full variable domain, completed using reference TRBV7-9 and TRBJ2-3, is DTGVSQNPRHKITKRGQNVTFRCDPISEHNRLYWYRQTLGQGPEFLTYFQNEAQLEKSRLLSDRFSAERPKGSFSTLEIQRTEQGDSAMYLCASSFTLSPDTQYFGPGTRLTVL.

In this sample, this clonotype turned up many times. The genes are TRBV12-3 or TRBV12-4 and TRBJ2-7; D uncertain. This CDR3 region has 12 residues. The V gene lost 1 base and the J gene lost 11 bases, with 12 bases spanning the gap. This CDR3 is CASSLGAAEKYF. CDR3 nucleotides: TGTGCCAGCAGTTTAGGGGCCGCTGAGAAGTACTTC.

This clonotype was found a few times. The rearrangement uses TRBV19 and TRBJ1-4; D not resolved. The germline CDR1 and CDR2 sequences are LNHDA and SQIVND (reference sequence). Trimming took off 6 bases at V and 5 bases at J, with 13 bases between the two ends. The CDR3 sequence is 14 residues long. DNA for the CDR3: TGTGCCAGTAGCTCAACCGGTCGGAATGAAAAACTGTTTTTT. Encoded protein: CASSSTGRNEKLFF.

Turning to this clonotype: This sequence may be a read error, since a much larger clone differs from it by one base. V usage is TRBV4-1 and J usage is TRBJ2-1; D is possibly TRBD2 (6 bases). TRBJ2-7 explains the end of the DNA better; the J call may be wrong. Germline V gene data show CDR1 as MGHRA and CDR2 as YSYEKL. The CDR3 is 17 residues long. CDR3 nucleotide sequence: TGCGCCAGCAGCCAAGATCGGGTAGCGGTAGGAGACAATGAGCAGTACTTC. This sequence encodes CASSQDRVAVGDNEQYF.

The V gene is TRBV27, the J gene TRBJ1-5; tentatively, D is TRBD1 (5 bases). Germline CDR1 and CDR2: MNHEY and SMNVEV (reference sequence). Trimming removed 5 bases at V and 9 bases at J, with 14 bases between. The CDR3 has 13 amino acids. CDR3 residues: CASSRGETGPQHF. CDR3 nucleotide sequence: TGTGCCAGCAGTAGGGGCGAAACAGGGCCCCAGCATTTT.

Only a few counts were recorded for this clonotype. The chain combines TRBV9 with TRBJ1-2; 8 bases agree with TRBD1. The germline gives CDR1 SGDLS, CDR2 YYNGEE. This CDR3 has 15 amino acids. With V trimmed by 4 bases and J by 0 bases, 5 bases remained unmatched. The CDR3 here is CASSLTGAPNYGYTF. CDR3 sequence (DNA): TGTGCCAGCAGCTTGACAGGGGCCCCTAACTATGGCTACACCTTC.

This clonotype came up many times. The genes are TRBV7-8 and TRBJ2-7; D unresolved. The germline CDR1 and CDR2 sequences are SGHVS and FQNEAQ. The CDR3 is made up of 16 amino acids. Trimming shortened V by 1 base and J by 4 bases, and 17 bases separated the two germline ends. CDR3 loop: CASSLDPRDVFYEQYF. The CDR3 nucleotides are TGTGCCAGCAGCTTAGATCCCAGAGACGTATTTTACGAGCAGTACTTC.

This clonotype was counted many times. The CDR3 region has the DNA TGTGCCAGCAGAATAGGGGGGCTTTCCCCCTTTTGTGGCTACACCTTC. As protein: CASRIGGLSPFCGYTF. The chain uses TRBV12-3 or TRBV12-4 and TRBJ1-2, with D perhaps TRBD1 (6 bases). V was cut by 6 bases and J by 7 bases, with 24 bases left in between. CDR3 length equals 16 residues.

This clonotype turned up a few times. The V and J genes are TRBV20-1 and TRBJ2-2, with D perhaps matching TRBD2 (6 bases). V was trimmed by 0 bases and J by 7 bases, leaving 15 bases between them. Per germline, CDR1 DFQATT and CDR2 SNEGSKA (reference sequence). This CDR3 is 15 amino acids long. The CDR3 loop is CSARDPREPSGELFF. In nucleotides, the CDR3 is TGCAGTGCTAGAGATCCCCGGGAGCCTAGCGGGGAGCTGTTTTTT.